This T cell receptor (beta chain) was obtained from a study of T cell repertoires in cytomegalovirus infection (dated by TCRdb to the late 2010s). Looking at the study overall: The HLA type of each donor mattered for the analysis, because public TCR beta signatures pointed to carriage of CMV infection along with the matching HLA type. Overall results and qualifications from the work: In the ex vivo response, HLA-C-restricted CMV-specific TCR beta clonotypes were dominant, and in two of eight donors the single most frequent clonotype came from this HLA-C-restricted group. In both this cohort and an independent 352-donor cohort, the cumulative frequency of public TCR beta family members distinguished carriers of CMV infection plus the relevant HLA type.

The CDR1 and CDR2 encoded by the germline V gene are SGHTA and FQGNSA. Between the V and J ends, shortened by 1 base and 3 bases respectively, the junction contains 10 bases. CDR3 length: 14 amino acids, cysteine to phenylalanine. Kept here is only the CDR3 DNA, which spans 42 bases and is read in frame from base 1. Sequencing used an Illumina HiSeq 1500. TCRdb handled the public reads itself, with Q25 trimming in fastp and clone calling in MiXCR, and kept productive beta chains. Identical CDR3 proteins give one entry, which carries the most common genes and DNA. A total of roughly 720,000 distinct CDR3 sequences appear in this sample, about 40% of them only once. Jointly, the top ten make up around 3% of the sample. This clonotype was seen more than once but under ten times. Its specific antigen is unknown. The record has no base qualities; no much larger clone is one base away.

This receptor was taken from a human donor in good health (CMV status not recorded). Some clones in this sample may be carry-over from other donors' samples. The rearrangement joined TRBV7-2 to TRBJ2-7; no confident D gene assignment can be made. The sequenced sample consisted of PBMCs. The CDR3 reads CASSLGPEYYEQYF. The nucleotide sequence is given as TGTGCCAGCAGCTTAGGGCCAGAGTACTACGAGCAGTACTTC.